These 16 T cell receptor beta chains were sequenced from one sample in a study of shared clonotypes between healthy human individuals. Terminally differentiated effector memory CD45RA+ cells were excluded from the naive CD8 cells, which were CD45RO-negative and positively selected for CCR7. Libraries were prepared by immunoSEQ multiplex PCR; TCRdb keeps only in-frame clonotypes and omits some of them. This sample has 1.5 million to 2.5 million clones, with about 95% found just once. Sequencing used naive CD8+ T cells sorted from blood. The receptors originated from a man between 18 and 29 years old in good health.

V usage is TRBV13 and J usage is TRBJ2-1; 8 positions agree with TRBD2. Trimming took 5 bases from V and 6 from J; bases not matched to a gene: 9. This CDR3 is built from 15 residues. Looked up from germline, CDR1 is PRHDT and CDR2 is FYEKMQ (reference sequence). The CDR3 region has the DNA TGTGCCAGCAGCCAAGGCGGGGGGCTAGGCAATGAGCAGTTCTTC. Its translation is CASSQGGGLGNEQFF.

Regarding this clone: Different DNA sequences within this sample yield the same CDR3. The chain couples TRBV5-4 to TRBJ2-5; weak D call: TRBD1 (6 bases). Germline loops: CDR1 SGHNT, CDR2 YYREEE (reference sequence). V gave up 4 bases and J gave up 3 bases, with 10 bases separating them. The CDR3 sequence is 13 residues long. Here the CDR3 DNA reads TGTGCCAGCAGCCTGGACAGAGAAGAGACCCAGTACTTC. Amino acids: CASSLDREETQYF.

This clone was recorded once. The gene calls are TRBV27 and TRBJ2-7; 8 nucleotides line up with TRBD1. CDR1 is MNHEY, CDR2 SMNVEV, per germline (reference sequence). Germline trimming cut 5 bases from V and 6 bases from J; bases unmatched to any gene: 12. The CDR3 covers 15 residues. Here the CDR3 DNA reads TGTGCCAGCAGTCCCCTAGGACAGGGTAGGGTCGAGCAGTACTTC. It translates to CASSPLGQGRVEQYF.

This chain connects TRBV6-1 to TRBJ2-7, with D possibly matching TRBD1 (6 bases). CDR1 MNHNS and CDR2 SASEGT come from the germline V gene. The CDR3 consists of 14 residues. V was trimmed by 7 bases and J by 4 bases, leaving 17 bases between them. The CDR3 protein is CASTSRGSIYEQYF. The CDR3 nucleotides read TGTGCCAGCACCAGTAGGGGGAGCATTTACGAGCAGTACTTC.

The V gene is TRBV11-2, the J gene TRBJ2-7, with 11 bases lining up with TRBD2. The germline V gene encodes CDR1 SGHAT and CDR2 FQNNGV. The CDR3 totals 17 residues. Losses at the gene ends were 1 base for V and 6 bases for J; bases not matched to a gene: 11. The chain's CDR3 is CASSLVGASGRTVEQYF. CDR3 nucleotide sequence: TGTGCCAGCAGCTTAGTGGGGGCTAGCGGGAGGACCGTCGAGCAGTACTTC. The full variable domain, its missing parts supplied by reference TRBV11-2 and TRBJ2-7, is EAGVAQSPRYKIIEKRQSVAFWCNPISGHATLYWYQQILGQGPKLLIQFQNNGVVDDSQLPKDRFSAERLKGVDSTLKIQPAKLEDSAVYLCASSLVGASGRTVEQYFGPGTRLTVT.

CDR3 amino acids: CATTLLGQGPSTDNQPQHF. For the CDR3, the DNA is TGTGCCACCACACTCCTAGGGCAGGGGCCCAGCACGGACAATCAGCCCCAGCATTTT. The chain links TRBV21-1 to TRBJ1-5; the table's D call, TRBD1, has no DNA check behind it. TRBV21-1 is annotated as a pseudogene. CDR3 length equals 19 residues.

To note about this clone: In the same sample, other DNA sequences code for this CDR3. This chain joins TRBV6-5 and TRBJ1-1; perhaps TRBD1 as D (5 bases). This CDR3 is 14 amino acids long. Germline loops: CDR1 MNHEY, CDR2 SVGAGI. V gave up 2 bases and J gave up 3 bases, with 10 bases separating them. CDR3 sequence: CASSYAEGYTEAFF. The CDR3 bases are TGTGCCAGCAGTTACGCGGAGGGGTACACTGAAGCTTTCTTT.

The V call is TRBV4-2, the J call TRBJ1-2; 7 bases match TRBD1. The germline V gene encodes CDR1 LGHNA and CDR2 YNFKEQ. V shed 0 bases and J 4 bases; nucleotides not matched to a gene: 8. This CDR3 region has 16 residues. The CDR3 spells CASSQDYPGQFYGYTF. CDR3 nucleotides: TGTGCCAGCAGCCAAGATTACCCGGGACAGTTCTATGGCTACACCTTC.

The V and J genes are TRBV18 and TRBJ1-1; D is perhaps TRBD1 (5 bases). This CDR3 has 13 amino acids. Trimming took 2 bases from V and 6 from J, leaving 10 bases between them. Germline lookup yields CDR1 KGHSH and CDR2 LQKENI. The CDR3 sequence is CASSPVTDSEAFF. The CDR3 nucleotides read TGTGCCAGCTCACCAGTGACAGATTCTGAAGCTTTCTTT. The full variable domain, completed using reference TRBV18 and TRBJ1-1, is NAGVMQNPRHLVRRRGQEARLRCSPMKGHSHVYWYRQLPEEGLKFMVYLQKENIIDESGMPKERFSAEFPKEGPSILRIQQVVRGDSAAYFCASSPVTDSEAFFGQGTRLTVV.

This clone showed up just a few times. The chain carries TRBV19 and TRBJ1-1; possibly TRBD1 for D (6 bases). Deletions cut 3 bases from V and 7 bases from J, with 12 bases between. Germline values: CDR1 LNHDA, CDR2 SQIVND (reference sequence). The CDR3 runs to 13 residues. This CDR3 is CASSMGAYGEAFF. Here the CDR3 DNA reads TGTGCCAGTAGTATGGGGGCCTACGGTGAAGCTTTCTTT.

This sequence joins TRBV5-1 and TRBJ2-6; no clear D. The germline gives CDR1 SGHRS, CDR2 YFSETQ. With 0 bases removed from V and 4 bases from J, the gap between germline ends came to 17 bases. The CDR3 length is 18 residues. Here the CDR3 reads CASSLAVSGPDGANVLTF. The CDR3 DNA is TGCGCCAGCAGCTTGGCCGTTTCTGGGCCCGACGGGGCCAACGTCCTGACTTTC.

Remarks on this clone: Other DNA sequences of this sample code for an identical CDR3. The chain combines TRBV7-9 with TRBJ2-7; D is uncertain. This CDR3 is 13 amino acids long. V was shortened by 6 bases and J by 2 bases, with 11 bases between the two germline ends. In germline, CDR1 is SEHNR, CDR2 FQNEAQ (reference sequence). The CDR3 spells CASSPSGAYEQYF. The CDR3 bases are TGTGCCAGCAGTCCGAGTGGGGCCTACGAGCAGTACTTC.

The chain employs TRBV6-5 and TRBJ1-4, with TRBD1 matching 9 bases. The CDR3 is made up of 15 amino acids. CDR1 MNHEY and CDR2 SVGAGI come from the germline V gene. The trim removed 5 bases at V and 4 bases at J, leaving 5 bases unmatched. CDR3 region: CASSPGTGYNEKLFF. In DNA form, the CDR3 reads TGTGCCAGCAGTCCCGGGACAGGGTATAATGAAAAACTGTTTTTT.

The chain combines TRBV10-3 with TRBJ2-7; 10 bases are a match to TRBD1. This CDR3 is 14 amino acids long. Germline V CDR1 and CDR2: ENHRY, SYGVKD. V was clipped by 7 bases and J by 5 bases; unmatched bases: 8. As DNA, the CDR3 is TGTGCCATCAAGTTAGACAGGGGGCTCGACGAGCAGTACTTC. Protein product: CAIKLDRGLDEQYF.

This chain uses TRBV27 with TRBJ2-3; 7 bases align to TRBD2. CDR1 is MNHEY and CDR2 is SMNVEV in the germline V gene (reference sequence). Trimming took 3 bases from V and 1 from J; bases not matched to a gene: 7. There are 16 residues in the CDR3. CDR3 sequence (DNA): TGTGCCAGCAGTTTCCTCAGGGCGGGAGGCACAGATACGCAGTATTTT. Its protein product is CASSFLRAGGTDTQYF.

The chain recombines TRBV6-1 with TRBJ2-2, with a tentative D call TRBD2 (6 bases). Trimming stripped 2 bases from V and 0 bases from J, with 13 bases between. This CDR3 comprises 17 residues. Germline-derived CDR1 and CDR2 are MNHNS and SASEGT. DNA for the CDR3: TGTGCCAGCAGTGAATGGGCGGGAACAACGAACACCGGGGAGCTGTTTTTT. Its protein product is CASSEWAGTTNTGELFF.